This T cell receptor (beta chain) comes out of a study of CD8+CD57+ T cells in acquired aplastic anemia. Study background: Sorted CD4+ and CD8+ cells gave a mean 3.2 ug DNA, range about 0.17 to 27.4 ug. The average read count for CD4+ cells in healthy donors was around 10 million.

General study findings and limits: Patients shared 25 to 30 CD8+ CDR3 sequences with controls. Patients did not significantly differ from controls in CD8+ Simpson's diversity.

In regard to this clonotype: Its antigen remains unidentified.

Germline CDR1 and CDR2: MNHEY and SVGAGI. The J segment lost 7 bases and the V segment lost 2 bases, leaving 3 bases of the junction unmatched. CDR3 length: 16 amino acids. Genomic DNA, the template, was used for profiling of the TCR beta VDJ and CDR3. TCRdb independently ran MiXCR on the reads; one entry per CDR3 protein. Here the sample spans about 170,000 distinct CDR3 sequences, 55% to 75% being singletons. The receptor's source is a human donor in good health. The rearrangement uses TRBV6-5 and TRBJ2-1; 15 bases agree with TRBD2. The sample consisted of sorted CD4+, CD8+, or CD8+CD57+ T cells (not recorded which) from PBMCs. The CDR3 coding sequence is TGTGCCAGCAGTTACCCCGGGACTAGCGGGAGGAATGAGCAGTTCTTC. Translation: CASSYPGTSGRNEQFF.